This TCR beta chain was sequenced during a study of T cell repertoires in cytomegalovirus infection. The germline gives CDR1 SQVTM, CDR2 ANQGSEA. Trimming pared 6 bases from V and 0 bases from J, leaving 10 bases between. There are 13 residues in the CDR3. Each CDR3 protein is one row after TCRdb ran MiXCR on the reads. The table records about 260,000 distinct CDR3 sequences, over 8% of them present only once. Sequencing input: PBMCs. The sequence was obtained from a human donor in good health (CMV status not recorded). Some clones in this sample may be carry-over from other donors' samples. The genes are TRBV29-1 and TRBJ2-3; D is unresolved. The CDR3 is CSVAPTSTDTQYF. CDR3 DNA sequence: TGCAGCGTAGCCCCTACTAGCACAGATACGCAGTATTTT.